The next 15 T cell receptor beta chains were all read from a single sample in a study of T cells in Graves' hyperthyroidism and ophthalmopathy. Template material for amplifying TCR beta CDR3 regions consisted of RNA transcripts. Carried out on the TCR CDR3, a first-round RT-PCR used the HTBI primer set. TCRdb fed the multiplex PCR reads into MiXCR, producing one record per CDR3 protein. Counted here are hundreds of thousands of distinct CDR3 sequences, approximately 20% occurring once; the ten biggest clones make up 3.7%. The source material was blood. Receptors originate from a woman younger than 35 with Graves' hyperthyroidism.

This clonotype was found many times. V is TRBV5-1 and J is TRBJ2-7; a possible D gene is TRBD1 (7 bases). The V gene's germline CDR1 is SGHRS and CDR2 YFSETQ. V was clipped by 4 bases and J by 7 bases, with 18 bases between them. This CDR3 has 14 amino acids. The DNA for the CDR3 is TGCGCCAGCAGCACCGCGGAGGGGGCAGGTGAGCAGTACTTC. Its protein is CASSTAEGAGEQYF.

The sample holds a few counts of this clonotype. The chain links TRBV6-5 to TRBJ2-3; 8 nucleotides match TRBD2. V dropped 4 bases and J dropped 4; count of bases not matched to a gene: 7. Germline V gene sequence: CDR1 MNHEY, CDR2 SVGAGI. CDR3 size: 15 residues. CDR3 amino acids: CASSFRGGRADTQYF. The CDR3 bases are TGTGCCAGCAGTTTTCGGGGGGGCAGGGCAGATACGCAGTATTTT.

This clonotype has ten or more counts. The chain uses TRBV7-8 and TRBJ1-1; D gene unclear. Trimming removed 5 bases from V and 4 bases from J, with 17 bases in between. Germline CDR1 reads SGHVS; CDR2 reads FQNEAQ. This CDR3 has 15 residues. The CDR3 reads CASSRTTLPATEAFF. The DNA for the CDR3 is TGTGCCAGCAGCCGGACGACCCTACCGGCCACTGAAGCTTTCTTT.

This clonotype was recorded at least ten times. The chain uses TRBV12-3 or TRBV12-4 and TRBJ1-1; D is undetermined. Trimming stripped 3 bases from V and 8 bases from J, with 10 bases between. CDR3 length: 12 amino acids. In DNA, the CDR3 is TGTGCCAGCAGTTTCGAGGACGCGGAAGCTTTCTTT. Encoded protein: CASSFEDAEAFF.

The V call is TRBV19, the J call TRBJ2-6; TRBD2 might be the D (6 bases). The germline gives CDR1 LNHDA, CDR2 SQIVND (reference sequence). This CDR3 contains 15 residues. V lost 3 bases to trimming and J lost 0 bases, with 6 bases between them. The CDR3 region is CASSMGGSGANVLTF. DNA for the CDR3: TGTGCCAGTAGTATGGGGGGCTCTGGGGCCAACGTCCTGACTTTC.

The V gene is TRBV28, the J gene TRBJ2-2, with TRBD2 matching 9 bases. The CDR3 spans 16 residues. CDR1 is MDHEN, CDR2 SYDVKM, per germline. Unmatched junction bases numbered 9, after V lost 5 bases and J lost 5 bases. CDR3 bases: TGTGCCAGCAGTCCGGGGACTAGCACCTTAACCGGGGAGCTGTTTTTT. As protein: CASSPGTSTLTGELFF.

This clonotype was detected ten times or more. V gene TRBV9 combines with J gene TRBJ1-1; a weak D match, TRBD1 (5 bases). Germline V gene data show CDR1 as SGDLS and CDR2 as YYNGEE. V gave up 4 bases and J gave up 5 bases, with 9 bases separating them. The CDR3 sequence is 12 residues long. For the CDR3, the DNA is TGTGCCAGCAGCCCCTGGGGGACTGAAGCTTTCTTT. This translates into CASSPWGTEAFF.

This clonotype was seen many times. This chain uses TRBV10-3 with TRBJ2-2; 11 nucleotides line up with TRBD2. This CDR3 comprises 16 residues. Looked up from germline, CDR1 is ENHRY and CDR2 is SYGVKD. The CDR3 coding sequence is TGTGCAGACTTCATAGCGGGGGGGCGAGGGGCCGGGGAGCTGTTTTTT. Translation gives CADFIAGGRGAGELFF.

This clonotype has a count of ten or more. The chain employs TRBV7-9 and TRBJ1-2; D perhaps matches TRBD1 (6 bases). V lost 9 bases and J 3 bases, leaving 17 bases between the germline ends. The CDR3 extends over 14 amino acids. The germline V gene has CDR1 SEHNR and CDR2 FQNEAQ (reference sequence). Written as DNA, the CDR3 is TGTGCCAGTCGCCTCGGGGAGGGGGACTATGGCTACACCTTC. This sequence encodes CASRLGEGDYGYTF. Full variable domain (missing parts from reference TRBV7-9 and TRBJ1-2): DTGVSQNPRHKITKRGQNVTFRCDPISEHNRLYWYRQTLGQGPEFLTYFQNEAQLEKSRLLSDRFSAERPKGSFSTLEIQRTEQGDSAMYLCASRLGEGDYGYTFGSGTRLTVV.

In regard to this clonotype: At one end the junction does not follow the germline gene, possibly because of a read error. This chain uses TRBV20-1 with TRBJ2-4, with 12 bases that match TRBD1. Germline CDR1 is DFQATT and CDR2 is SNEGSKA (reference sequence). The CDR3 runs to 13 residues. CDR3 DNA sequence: TGCAGTGCGGTGGGGACAGGGGGCTACATTAAGTACTTC. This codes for CSAVGTGGYIKYF.

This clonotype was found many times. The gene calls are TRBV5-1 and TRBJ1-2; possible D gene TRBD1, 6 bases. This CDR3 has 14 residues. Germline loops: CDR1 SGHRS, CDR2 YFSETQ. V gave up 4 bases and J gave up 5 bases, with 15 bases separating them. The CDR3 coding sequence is TGCGCCAGCAGCCACGCAAAGGGGGGGTATGGCTACACCTTC. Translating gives CASSHAKGGYGYTF.

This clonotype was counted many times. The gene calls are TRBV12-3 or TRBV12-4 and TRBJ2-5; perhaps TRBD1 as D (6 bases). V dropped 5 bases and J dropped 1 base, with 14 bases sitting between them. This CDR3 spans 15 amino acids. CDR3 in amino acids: CASSRGRGPQETQYF. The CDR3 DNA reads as TGTGCCAGCAGTCGCGGCAGGGGCCCCCAAGAGACCCAGTACTTC.

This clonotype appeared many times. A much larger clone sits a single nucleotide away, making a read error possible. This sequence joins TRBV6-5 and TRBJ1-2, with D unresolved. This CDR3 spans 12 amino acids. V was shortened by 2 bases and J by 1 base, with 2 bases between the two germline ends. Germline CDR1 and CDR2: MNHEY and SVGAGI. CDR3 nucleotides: TGTGCCAGCAGTTACAATAACTATGGCTACACCTTC. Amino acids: CASSYNNYGYTF.

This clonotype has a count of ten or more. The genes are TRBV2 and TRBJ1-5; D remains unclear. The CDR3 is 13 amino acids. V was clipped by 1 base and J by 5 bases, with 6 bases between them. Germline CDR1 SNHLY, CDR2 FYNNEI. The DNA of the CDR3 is TGTGCCAGCAGTGAAGACACTTATCAGCCCCAGCATTTT. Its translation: CASSEDTYQPQHF.

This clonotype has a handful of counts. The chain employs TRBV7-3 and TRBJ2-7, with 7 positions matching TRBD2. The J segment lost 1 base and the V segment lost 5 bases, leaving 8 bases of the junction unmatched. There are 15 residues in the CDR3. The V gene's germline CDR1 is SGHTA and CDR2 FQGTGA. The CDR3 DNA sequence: TGTGCCAGCAGCCCTACCGGGACTAATTCCTACGAGCAGTACTTC. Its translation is CASSPTGTNSYEQYF. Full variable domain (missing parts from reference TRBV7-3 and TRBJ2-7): GAGVSQTPSNKVTEKGKYVELRCDPISGHTALYWYRQSLGQGPEFLIYFQGTGAADDSGLPNDRFFAVRPEGSVSTLKIQRTERGDSAVYLCASSPTGTNSYEQYFGPGTRLTVT.